This TCR beta chain was captured in a study of Ad26.COV2.S vaccination and SARS-CoV-2 variants. Treatment noted: around 19 received Ad26.COV2.S at low or high dose, single or two shots; 5 received placebo; per-sample allocation not given. Samples analyzed were those drawn on day 63 after the first vaccine or placebo injection. Spike of the Wuhan-strain SARS-CoV-2 was expressed by an Ad26 vector, which formed the vaccine. Sequencing was performed with immunoSEQ multiplex PCR; in TCRdb, only in-frame clones are kept and a portion is missing. This table has hundreds of thousands of clones, 90% appearing once. This clone appeared once. The antigen is unknown. Trimming removed 3 bases at V and 2 bases at J, with 19 bases between. This CDR3 spans 18 amino acids. CDR1 and CDR2 (germline): SGHVS, FQNEAQ. General observations from the study: Recipients of either vaccine or placebo displayed similar breadth of non-spike TCRs.

The input for sequencing was peripheral blood, taken in a trial of Ad26.COV2.S vaccine versus placebo. The sequence came from a person between 18 and 65 years old who received the Ad26.COV2.S COVID-19 vaccine or a placebo. V is TRBV7-8 and J is TRBJ2-2; D might be TRBD1 or TRBD2, each matching 5 bases. CDR3 coding DNA: TGTGCCAGCAGCTTTTTTCCCCCGCAGGGAGAAAACACCGGGGAGCTGTTTTTT. Amino acids: CASSFFPPQGENTGELFF. The full variable domain, completed using reference TRBV7-8 and TRBJ2-2, is GAGVSQSPRYKVAKRGQDVALRCDPISGHVSLFWYQQALGQGPEFLTYFQNEAQLDKSGLPSDRFFAERPEGSVSTLKIQRTQQEDSAVYLCASSFFPPQGENTGELFFGEGSRLTVL.